This is a list of T cell receptor beta chains from one sample in a study of blood T cell repertoires in COVID-19. Here immunoSEQ multiplex PCR was the method, and the copy in TCRdb shows in-frame clones only, minus some. Of 90,000 to 120,000 clones listed, about four fifths were seen once; the top ten hold 4.8%. Sequencing was done on a sample of peripheral blood. The origin of the receptors is a man aged 55 to 70 with acute or convalescent COVID-19. Each CDR3 is given with its conserved first and last residue. Each record gives: clone size, J gene, V gene, CDR3 length, D gene, CDR3 protein, CDR3 DNA. A D gene is named only where the DNA matches it firmly. Clone size is given for some rows only: seen once, a few or many times, or a class if the clone is expanded.

.,TRBJ1-3,TRBV6-2/TRBV6-3,14,TRBD1,CASTPDRAGNTIYF,TGTGCCAGCACCCCTGACAGGGCTGGAAACACCATATATTTT
.,TRBJ2-4,TRBV7-6,15,.,CASSLVAGLRDIQYF,TGTGCCAGCAGCTTAGTTGCGGGGCTTCGGGACATTCAGTACTTC
once,TRBJ1-1,TRBV4-2,15,TRBD1,CASSQEPGGDTEAFF,TGTGCCAGCAGCCAAGAACCAGGGGGTGACACTGAAGCTTTCTTT
.,TRBJ1-5,TRBV6-6,12,.,CASNQLGQPQHF,TGTGCCAGCAACCAGCTCGGGCAGCCCCAGCATTTT
few,TRBJ2-7,TRBV11-3,15,.,CASSLVGSASYEQYF,TGTGCCAGCAGCTTAGTGGGCAGTGCCTCCTACGAGCAGTACTTC
.,TRBJ2-7,TRBV10-3,14,TRBD1,CAIKSDREIYEQYF,TGTGCCATCAAAAGCGACAGGGAAATCTACGAGCAGTACTTC
.,TRBJ2-7,TRBV13,17,TRBD1,CASSLTYGGQGAHEQYF,TGTGCCAGCAGCTTAACCTACGGAGGACAGGGGGCACACGAGCAGTACTTC
.,TRBJ2-1,TRBV19,16,TRBD2,CASSVPTSGLSYEQFF,TGTGCCAGTAGTGTTCCTACTAGCGGCCTGTCCTATGAGCAGTTCTTC
.,TRBJ2-3,TRBV6-2/TRBV6-3,20,TRBD2,CASSYPLLAGIGSGTDTQYF,TGTGCCAGCAGTTACCCCCTACTAGCGGGGATTGGGTCTGGCACAGATACGCAGTATTTT
.,TRBJ1-1,TRBV5-1,14,.,CASSRGTANTEAFF,TGCGCCAGCAGCAGGGGGACCGCGAACACTGAAGCTTTCTTT
.,TRBJ1-6,TRBV19,14,TRBD1,CASSIQGADSPLHF,TGTGCCAGTAGTATTCAGGGGGCAGATTCACCCCTCCACTTT
once,TRBJ2-2,TRBV11-1,13,.,CASSLRLTGELFF,TGTGCCAGCAGCTTACGCCTAACCGGGGAGCTGTTTTTT
.,TRBJ1-3,TRBV14,14,.,CASSQEAGANTIYF,TGTGCCAGCAGCCAAGAGGCAGGGGCAAACACCATATATTTT
.,TRBJ2-3,TRBV29-1,16,.,CSVEDAPDTATDTQYF,TGCAGCGTTGAAGACGCCCCCGATACAGCCACAGATACGCAGTATTTT
once,TRBJ2-5,TRBV5-1,15,.,CASSLAGSPRETQYF,TGCGCCAGCAGCTTGGCCGGGAGTCCCCGAGAGACCCAGTACTTC
few,TRBJ1-1,TRBV4-1,13,.,CASSQDPRTEAFF,TGCGCCAGCAGCCAAGATCCTCGCACTGAAGCTTTCTTT
.,TRBJ2-2,TRBV3-1/TRBV3-2,19,TRBD2,CASSQGWGSGRWYTGELFF,TGTGCCAGCAGCCAAGGTTGGGGTAGCGGGAGGTGGTACACCGGGGAGCTGTTTTTT
.,TRBJ1-4,TRBV29-1,14,TRBD1,CSVEGTGDNEKLFF,TGCAGCGTTGAGGGGACAGGGGATAATGAAAAACTGTTTTTT
few,TRBJ2-5,TRBV4-3,12,.,CASSQQTGTQYF,TGCGCCAGCAGCCAACAGACGGGGACCCAGTACTTC
.,TRBJ2-1,TRBV27,15,TRBD2,CASSPGLAVFNEQFF,TGTGCCAGCAGCCCTGGACTAGCGGTTTTCAATGAGCAGTTCTTC
.,TRBJ2-1,TRBV12-5,15,TRBD1,CASGRPGQGNNEQFF,TGTGCTAGTGGTCGGCCGGGACAGGGAAACAATGAGCAGTTCTTC
.,TRBJ1-2,TRBV5-8,14,.,CASSFGRVDYGYTF,TGTGCCAGCAGCTTCGGGAGGGTGGACTATGGCTACACCTTC
.,TRBJ2-1,TRBV7-3,15,TRBD2,CASSPGLAGYNEQFF,TGTGCCAGCAGCCCCGGACTAGCGGGCTACAATGAGCAGTTCTTC
.,TRBJ2-3,TRBV4-3,17,TRBD2,CASSQDVLAGRTDTQYF,TGCGCCAGCAGCCAAGATGTCCTAGCGGGACGGACAGATACGCAGTATTTT
.,TRBJ2-5,TRBV5-4,15,TRBD1,CASSLGTGGRETQYF,TGTGCCAGCAGCTTGGGGACAGGGGGTCGTGAGACCCAGTACTTC
.,TRBJ2-1,TRBV5-1,15,TRBD1,CASSLIGTDSNEQFF,TGCGCCAGCAGCTTGATCGGGACAGACTCCAATGAGCAGTTCTTC
.,TRBJ1-5,TRBV28,15,.,CASSLWQGGNQPQHF,TGTGCCAGCAGTTTATGGCAGGGTGGCAATCAGCCCCAGCATTTT
.,TRBJ2-2,TRBV7-3,13,.,CASRARVGGELFF,TGTGCCAGCAGGGCCAGGGTGGGCGGGGAGCTGTTTTTT
.,TRBJ2-2,TRBV6-1,17,.,CASSEMGWRANTGELFF,TGTGCCAGCAGTGAAATGGGCTGGAGGGCGAACACCGGGGAGCTGTTTTTT
.,TRBJ1-2,TRBV7-2,13,TRBD1,CASSSGQGHGYTF,TGTGCCAGCAGCTCAGGACAGGGCCATGGCTACACCTTC
.,TRBJ2-1,TRBV19,15,TRBD2,CASTLPGLGNNEQFF,TGTGCCAGTACCTTACCGGGACTAGGTAACAATGAGCAGTTCTTC
.,TRBJ1-6,TRBV30,13,.,CAWRATGNSPLHF,TGTGCCTGGAGAGCAACAGGAAATTCACCCCTCCACTTT
.,TRBJ1-3,TRBV6-5,16,.,CASSYGGGGSGNTIYF,TGTGCCAGCAGTTACGGGGGGGGCGGCTCTGGAAACACCATATATTTT
.,TRBJ2-7,TRBV28,13,.,CASRRSGAYEQYF,TGTGCCAGCAGAAGGAGCGGAGCCTACGAGCAGTACTTC
few,TRBJ1-5,TRBV15,15,.,CATSRDSIGNQPQHF,TGTGCCACCAGCAGAGATAGCATTGGCAATCAGCCCCAGCATTTT
.,TRBJ2-1,TRBV9,15,TRBD2,CASSNVAGGHNEQFF,TGTGCCAGCAGCAACGTAGCGGGAGGTCACAATGAGCAGTTCTTC
few,TRBJ1-2,TRBV27,15,TRBD1,CASNPRAGGLYGYTF,TGTGCCAGCAACCCGCGGGCAGGGGGCTTGTATGGCTACACCTTC
many,TRBJ1-3,TRBV10-3,13,.,CACGAASGNTIYF,TGTGCCTGCGGGGCGGCCTCTGGAAACACCATATATTTT
.,TRBJ2-2,TRBV11-3,14,.,CASSPSSSTGELFF,TGTGCCAGCAGCCCCTCTAGCTCCACCGGGGAGCTGTTTTTT
.,TRBJ2-3,TRBV28,13,TRBD2,CASESSGSDTQYF,TGTGCCAGCGAATCTAGCGGGTCAGATACGCAGTATTTT
.,TRBJ2-1,TRBV7-3,15,TRBD2,CASSWVLAGQDEQFF,TGTGCCAGCAGCTGGGTACTAGCGGGACAGGATGAGCAGTTCTTC
.,TRBJ2-2,TRBV7-8,16,.,CASSLARWGNTGELFF,TGTGCCAGCAGCTTAGCGCGTTGGGGCAACACCGGGGAGCTGTTTTTT
few,TRBJ2-7,TRBV5-1,13,.,CASSRTGTYEQYF,TGCGCCAGCAGTCGAACAGGAACCTACGAGCAGTACTTC
few,TRBJ1-1,TRBV7-9,13,.,CASSLRQASEAFF,TGTGCCAGCAGCTTACGACAGGCTAGTGAAGCTTTCTTT
.,TRBJ2-1,TRBV18,15,TRBD2,CASSPGAGGYNEQFF,TGTGCCAGCTCACCAGGAGCGGGGGGCTACAATGAGCAGTTCTTC
few,TRBJ2-1,TRBV5-1,18,TRBD2,CASSSGTSGFSSYNEQFF,TGCGCCAGCAGCTCCGGGACTAGCGGGTTTAGCTCCTACAATGAGCAGTTCTTC
few,TRBJ2-2,TRBV12-3/TRBV12-4,13,.,CAGADSNTGELFF,TGTGCCGGAGCCGACAGCAACACCGGGGAGCTGTTTTTT
medium-sized,TRBJ1-5,TRBV30,12,.,CAWQTGNQPQHF,TGTGCCTGGCAGACAGGCAATCAGCCCCAGCATTTT
.,TRBJ2-4,TRBV14,13,.,CASSLLDSNIQYF,TGTGCCAGCAGCCTGTTGGACTCAAACATTCAGTACTTC
.,TRBJ2-1,TRBV5-1,15,TRBD2,CASSTGTSGRFEQFF,TGCGCCAGCAGCACCGGGACTAGCGGGAGATTTGAGCAGTTCTTC
.,TRBJ2-2,TRBV10-3,14,TRBD1,CAIRDRGLTGELFF,TGTGCCATCAGAGACAGGGGTTTGACCGGGGAGCTGTTTTTT
.,TRBJ2-5,TRBV5-1,15,.,CASSQLLATQETQYF,TGCGCCAGCAGCCAACTCCTAGCGACCCAAGAGACCCAGTACTTC
.,TRBJ1-5,TRBV7-9,13,.,CASSSTGNQPQHF,TGTGCCAGCAGCTCGACAGGAAATCAGCCCCAGCATTTT